This T cell receptor beta chain is drawn from a study of T cell responses to AZD1222 COVID-19 vaccine. Regarding the study as a whole: Recipients of two AZD1222 doses showed rising Spike-specific TCR breadth and depth. Baseline testing showed seropositivity in only 5 or 6 AZD1222 recipients. After the peak T cell response, and only then, were repertoires sampled. Donors were chiefly white British, with a greater number of females, and clonal diversity was perhaps underestimated.

Sequencing used immunoSEQ multiplex PCR; TCRdb keeps in-frame clones, though not all of them. The repertoire has tens of thousands of clones, over 65% of them found once; the top ten carry about 3.7%. Comment on this clone: Its target is not known.

Per the germline V gene, CDR1 is SGHAT and CDR2 is FQNNGV. CDR3 length equals 15 residues. Trimming left V 3 bases short and J 5 bases short, with 16 bases between. The V call is TRBV11-2, the J call TRBJ2-5, with D maybe TRBD2 (6 bases). This sequence originates from an adult who received the AZD1222 COVID-19 vaccine. Sequences were derived from peripheral blood, sampled 28 days after the second AZD1222 dose. CDR3 amino acids: CASSLMGGGKETQYF. CDR3 in DNA: TGTGCCAGCAGCTTGATGGGAGGTGGTAAGGAGACCCAGTACTTC.